One sample yielded the 14 T cell receptor beta chains listed below, sequenced in a study of blood T cell repertoires in COVID-19 (dated by TCRdb to the early 2020s). The receptor library was made with the immunoSEQ multiplex PCR assay. In TCRdb, the immuneACCESS table is reduced to in-frame sequences with V and J assigned. These tables do not hold every clone; where another copy was compared, an unresolved V gene accounts for under half, and the others remain unexplained. A total of fewer than 250,000 clones appear in this sample, around 82% of them only once. The ten largest clonotypes hold roughly a sixth of the sample. Input material: PBMCs or T cells enriched from blood (not recorded which). These receptors all come from a woman aged 50 to 60 with acute COVID-19.

This chain joins TRBV6-5 and TRBJ1-1; D gene uncertain. The germline gives CDR1 MNHEY, CDR2 SVGAGI. The CDR3 extends over 13 amino acids. V lost 6 bases to trimming and J lost 1 base, with 9 bases between them. This CDR3 reads CASRYTRNTEAFF. The CDR3 DNA sequence: TGTGCCAGCAGATATACGCGGAACACTGAAGCTTTCTTT.

This chain connects TRBV30 to TRBJ1-5; maybe TRBD1 (5 bases). V lost 7 bases, J lost 5 bases, and 15 bases lay in between. Germline V gives CDR1 GTSNPN, CDR2 SVGIG (reference sequence). This CDR3 is built from 13 residues. The CDR3 is CAYDTQAHQPQHF. The DNA of the CDR3 is TGTGCCTACGACACACAGGCACATCAGCCCCAGCATTTT.

The V and J genes are TRBV28 and TRBJ2-5; weak D call: TRBD1 (5 bases). The CDR3 is 13 amino acids. Looked up from germline, CDR1 is MDHEN and CDR2 is SYDVKM. The chain's CDR3 is CATDTALQETQYF. CDR3 nucleotide sequence: TGTGCGACAGATACAGCTCTCCAAGAGACCCAGTACTTC. The full variable domain, its missing parts supplied by reference TRBV28 and TRBJ2-5, is DVKVTQSSRYLVKRTGEKVFLECVQDMDHENMFWYRQDPGLGLRLIYFSYDVKMKEKGDIPEGYSVSREKKERFSLILESASTNQTSMYLCATDTALQETQYFGPGTRLLVL.

Many counts were recorded for this clone. The chain recombines TRBV5-5 with TRBJ1-5, with TRBD1 identical over 8 bases. This CDR3 has 13 residues. Germline V gene data show CDR1 as SGHKS and CDR2 as YYEKEE (reference sequence). V lost 1 base to trimming and J lost 9 bases; unmatched junction nucleotides: 3. The CDR3 sequence: CASSLTGGRPQHF. In nucleotides, the CDR3 is TGTGCCAGCAGCTTGACAGGGGGTAGGCCCCAGCATTTT.

This clone is a singleton in its sample. The V call is TRBV4-3, the J call TRBJ1-4; unclear D gene. In germline, CDR1 is LGHNA, CDR2 YSLEER. This CDR3 is built from 18 residues. The V gene lost 1 base and the J gene lost 4 bases, with 19 bases spanning the gap. The DNA of the CDR3 is TGCGCCAGCAGCCAAGGAGGGTCGGGGAGGCGGCTTAATGAAAAACTGTTTTTT. The encoded protein is CASSQGGSGRRLNEKLFF.

The chain uses TRBV7-3 and TRBJ2-3, with D hard to call. The ends were cut back, 0 bases at V and 4 bases at J, with 11 bases in the middle. There are 15 residues in the CDR3. The germline gives CDR1 SGHTA, CDR2 FQGTGA. CDR3 bases: TGTGCCAGCAGCTTAACACTATCAGCGCCAGATACGCAGTATTTT. Its translation: CASSLTLSAPDTQYF.

This clone showed up just a few times. This chain links TRBV2 with TRBJ2-3; TRBD2 might be the D (6 bases). Trimming removed 10 bases at V and 3 bases at J, with 11 bases between. CDR1 SNHLY and CDR2 FYNNEI come from the germline V gene. The CDR3 is made up of 12 amino acids. The CDR3 region is CATTRDTDTQYF. DNA for the CDR3: TGTGCCACCACGCGGGATACAGATACGCAGTATTTT.

This clone appeared once. V usage is TRBV5-1 and J usage is TRBJ2-3, with no clear D. Germline values: CDR1 SGHRS, CDR2 YFSETQ. The CDR3 has 14 amino acids. V dropped 0 bases and J dropped 1 base, with 6 bases sitting between them. The CDR3 reads CASSLGSGTDTQYF. The CDR3 DNA sequence: TGCGCCAGCAGCTTGGGTTCAGGCACAGATACGCAGTATTTT.

J is TRBJ1-5 and V is TRBV11-2; perhaps TRBD1 as D (6 bases). V lost 2 bases to trimming and J lost 1 base, with 9 bases between them. The CDR3 totals 15 residues. Germline CDR1 is SGHAT and CDR2 is FQNNGV. CDR3 residues: CASSLTQGSNQPQHF. DNA for the CDR3: TGTGCCAGCAGCTTAACGCAGGGGAGCAATCAGCCCCAGCATTTT. Complete variable domain (other parts from reference TRBV11-2 and TRBJ1-5): EAGVAQSPRYKIIEKRQSVAFWCNPISGHATLYWYQQILGQGPKLLIQFQNNGVVDDSQLPKDRFSAERLKGVDSTLKIQPAKLEDSAVYLCASSLTQGSNQPQHFGDGTRLSIL.

J is TRBJ1-4 and V is TRBV5-1, with TRBD1 identical over 8 bases. Trimming removed 2 bases from V and 8 bases from J; junction bases left unmatched: 8. The CDR3 extends over 15 amino acids. In germline, CDR1 is SGHRS, CDR2 YFSETQ. The DNA of the CDR3 is TGCGCCAGCAGCTTCTCAGGGACAGGCGGCGAAAAACTGTTTTTT. Its protein product is CASSFSGTGGEKLFF.

In DNA, the CDR3 is TGTGCCAGCAGCCCGACTACCCTTTACACAGATACGCAGTATTTT. Translated: CASSPTTLYTDTQYF. The rearrangement links TRBV2 to TRBJ2-3; D may be TRBD2 (5 bases). CDR3 size: 15 residues. The ends were cut back, 6 bases at V and 2 bases at J, with 15 bases in the middle. Germline V gives CDR1 SNHLY, CDR2 FYNNEI.

V is TRBV4-2 and J is TRBJ2-5, with TRBD2 matching over 8 bases. Germline CDR1 and CDR2: LGHNA and YNFKEQ. The CDR3 runs to 15 residues. Trimming removed 0 bases from V and 2 bases from J; junction bases left unmatched: 2. CDR3 amino acids: CASSQDTGGQETQYF. For the CDR3, the DNA is TGTGCCAGCAGCCAAGACACGGGGGGGCAAGAGACCCAGTACTTC.

The CDR3 DNA sequence: TGCGCCAGCAGCCAACAAGAGGCGGGGGAGACCCAGTACTTC. Its translation: CASSQQEAGETQYF. V gene TRBV4-1 combines with J gene TRBJ2-5, with D perhaps TRBD2 (6 bases). V was cut by 2 bases and J by 5 bases, with 12 bases left in between. Germline V lookup: CDR1 MGHRA, CDR2 YSYEKL. There are 14 residues in the CDR3.

This clone occurred a few times. The V and J genes are TRBV3-1 (or the pseudogene TRBV3-2) and TRBJ2-1, with TRBD1 as a possible D gene (5 bases). This CDR3 comprises 13 residues. V lost 3 bases and J 11 bases, leaving 14 bases between the germline ends. CDR1 and CDR2 from the germline V gene are LGHDT and YNNKEL (reference sequence). CDR3 DNA: TGTGCCAGCAGCCATCTCCCAGGGAACAAGCAGTTCTTC. Encoded protein: CASSHLPGNKQFF.